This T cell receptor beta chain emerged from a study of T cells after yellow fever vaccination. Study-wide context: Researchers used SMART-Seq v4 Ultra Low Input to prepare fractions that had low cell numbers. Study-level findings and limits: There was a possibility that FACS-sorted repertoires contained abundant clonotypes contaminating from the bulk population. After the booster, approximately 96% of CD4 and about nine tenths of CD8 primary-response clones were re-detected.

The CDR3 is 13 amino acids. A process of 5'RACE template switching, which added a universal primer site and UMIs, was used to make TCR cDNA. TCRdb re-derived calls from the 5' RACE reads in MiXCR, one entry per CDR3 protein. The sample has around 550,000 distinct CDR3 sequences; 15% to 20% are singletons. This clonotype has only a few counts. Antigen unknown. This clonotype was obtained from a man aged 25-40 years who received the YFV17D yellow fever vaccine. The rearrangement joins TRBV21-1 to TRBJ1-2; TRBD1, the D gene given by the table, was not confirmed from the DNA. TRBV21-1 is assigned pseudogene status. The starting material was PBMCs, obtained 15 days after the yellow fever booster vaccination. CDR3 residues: CASSKGQDGRYTF. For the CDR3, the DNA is TGTGCCAGCAGCAAAGGACAGGATGGTCGCTACACCTTC.